What follows are 15 T cell receptor beta chains derived from one specimen sequenced in a study of blood T cell repertoires in COVID-19. Sequenced by immunoSEQ multiplex PCR; TCRdb stores in-frame clones only, minus some. The data contain 200,000 to 300,000 clones, around 82% of them singletons. The material sequenced was peripheral blood. The receptors originated from a human donor in a cohort sampled during active COVID-19.

The V and J genes are TRBV6-5 and TRBJ1-3; D may be TRBD1 (5 bases). The CDR3 spans 15 residues. Germline V lookup: CDR1 MNHEY, CDR2 SVGAGI. Trimming took off 5 bases at V and 0 bases at J, with 11 bases between the two ends. The CDR3 DNA follows: TGTGCCAGCAGTCGGGACTTTTCCTCTGGAAACACCATATATTTT. Its translation is CASSRDFSSGNTIYF.

The chain employs TRBV5-4 and TRBJ2-1; maybe TRBD2 (6 bases). In germline, CDR1 is SGHNT, CDR2 YYREEE (reference sequence). The CDR3 is 16 amino acids. Trimming shortened V by 4 bases and J by 0 bases, and 14 bases separated the two germline ends. CDR3 region: CASSAGLTSSYNEQFF. CDR3 DNA sequence: TGTGCCAGCAGCGCCGGACTAACGAGCTCCTACAATGAGCAGTTCTTC.

J is TRBJ2-3 and V is TRBV18; possible D gene TRBD2, 5 bases. V was clipped by 1 base and J by 7 bases, with 9 bases between them. The V gene's germline CDR1 is KGHSH and CDR2 LQKENI. There are 13 residues in the CDR3. As DNA, the CDR3 is TGTGCCAGCTCACCACAAGAGCGGTATACGCAGTATTTT. Translating gives CASSPQERYTQYF. Full variable domain (rest looked up from reference TRBV18 and TRBJ2-3): NAGVMQNPRHLVRRRGQEARLRCSPMKGHSHVYWYRQLPEEGLKFMVYLQKENIIDESGMPKERFSAEFPKEGPSILRIQQVVRGDSAAYFCASSPQERYTQYFGPGTRLTVL.

This clone was found once. The V gene is TRBV2, the J gene TRBJ1-1; D is unresolved. V lost 8 bases and J lost 10, with 17 bases in between. There are 12 residues in the CDR3. CDR1 is SNHLY and CDR2 is FYNNEI in the germline V gene. Here the CDR3 reads CASGREGHAAFF. CDR3 nucleotides: TGTGCCAGCGGGAGGGAAGGGCACGCAGCTTTCTTT.

This chain connects TRBV6-5 to TRBJ1-2, with 8 bases matching TRBD1. In germline, CDR1 is MNHEY, CDR2 SVGAGI. V lost 4 bases and J lost 6; bases outside the gene matches: 10. CDR3 length: 15 residues. The CDR3: CASSLQDRAINGYTF. Here the CDR3 DNA reads TGTGCCAGCAGTTTACAGGACAGGGCTATTAATGGCTACACCTTC.

This chain links TRBV6-5 with TRBJ2-5; 7 positions agree with TRBD2. With 1 base clipped from V and 2 bases from J, the junction kept 1 base outside the gene matches. CDR1 is MNHEY and CDR2 is SVGAGI in the germline V gene. The length of the CDR3 is 14 residues. CDR3 region: CASSYWGGQETQYF. The DNA for the CDR3 is TGTGCCAGCAGTTACTGGGGGGGACAAGAGACCCAGTACTTC.

V gene TRBV9 combines with J gene TRBJ1-6; TRBD1 might be the D (6 bases). Deletions cut 1 base from V and 7 bases from J, with 12 bases between. The germline CDR1 and CDR2 sequences are SGDLS and YYNGEE. The CDR3 consists of 15 residues. DNA for the CDR3: TGTGCCAGCAGCGTAATTGCAGGGGAGAATTCACCCCTCCACTTT. Translated, it gives CASSVIAGENSPLHF.

Here the CDR3 reads CASSLAATGGQETQYF. In DNA, the CDR3 is TGTGCCAGCAGCTTAGCGGCGACAGGGGGCCAAGAGACCCAGTACTTC. The chain is built from TRBV7-2 and TRBJ2-5; the match to TRBD1 covers 9 bases. Germline V gene sequence: CDR1 SGHTA, CDR2 FQGNSA. This CDR3 contains 16 residues. V shed 0 bases, J shed 1 base, and the junction held 3 bases outside the gene matches.

This rearrangement joins TRBV27 to TRBJ2-7; no clear D gene. Trimming removed 3 bases at V and 0 bases at J, with 12 bases between. Germline V gene sequence: CDR1 MNHEY, CDR2 SMNVEV (reference sequence). This CDR3 has 15 amino acids. The CDR3 sequence: CASSFNDFPSYEQYF. CDR3 DNA sequence: TGTGCCAGCAGTTTTAACGACTTCCCCTCCTACGAGCAGTACTTC.

V and J are TRBV12-3 or TRBV12-4 and TRBJ1-3; D uncertain. This CDR3 has 13 amino acids. Trimming shortened V by 3 bases and J by 4 bases, and 7 bases separated the two germline ends. CDR3 coding DNA: TGTGCCAGCAGTTTGGTACAGGGAAACACCATATATTTT. Its protein is CASSLVQGNTIYF.

CDR3 residues: CASSLHGLAGGSLGDTQYF. The CDR3, as DNA: TGCGCCAGCAGCTTACACGGACTAGCGGGAGGGTCCCTAGGAGATACGCAGTATTTT. The chain combines TRBV5-1 with TRBJ2-3, with 15 bases that match TRBD2. This CDR3 is built from 19 residues. V was pared by 2 bases and J by 5 bases, with 12 bases of the junction left unmatched. Per the germline V gene, CDR1 is SGHRS and CDR2 is YFSETQ.

This clone has just a few counts. V is TRBV29-1 and J is TRBJ1-1, with 7 bases fitting TRBD1. The CDR3 runs 10 residues. In germline, CDR1 is SQVTM, CDR2 ANQGSEA. Trimming took 6 bases from V and 6 from J; bases not matched to a gene: 1. For the CDR3, the DNA is TGCAGCGTCGGGACAGCTGAAGCTTTCTTT. Protein sequence: CSVGTAEAFF.

The chain couples TRBV27 to TRBJ1-1, with D unresolved. The V end lost 0 bases, the J end lost 4 bases, and 12 bases lay between the germline ends. The CDR3 covers 15 residues. Germline lookup yields CDR1 MNHEY and CDR2 SMNVEV (reference sequence). In DNA, the CDR3 is TGTGCCAGCAGTTTATCGTCTGGGAGGGCCACTGAAGCTTTCTTT. This encodes CASSLSSGRATEAFF.

This clone was seen a single time. The V call is TRBV5-5, the J call TRBJ2-2; D call uncertain. Trimming shortened V by 2 bases and J by 4 bases, and 12 bases separated the two germline ends. From germline, CDR1 is SGHKS and CDR2 YYEKEE (reference sequence). The CDR3 covers 15 residues. DNA for the CDR3: TGTGCCAGCAGCTTAATGACCTCGGGCACCGGGGAGCTGTTTTTT. Its translation: CASSLMTSGTGELFF. The full variable domain, its missing parts supplied by reference TRBV5-5 and TRBJ2-2, is DAGVTQSPTHLIKTRGQQVTLRCSPISGHKSVSWYQQVLGQGPQFIFQYYEKEERGRGNFPDRFSARQFPNYSSELNVNALLLGDSALYLCASSLMTSGTGELFFGEGSRLTVL.

The V call is TRBV5-6, the J call TRBJ2-3, with a possible D match to TRBD1 (5 bases). The CDR3 has 18 residues. The V gene's germline CDR1 is SGHDT and CDR2 YYEEEE. Trimming removed 1 base from V and 2 bases from J, with 20 bases in between. The CDR3 loop reads CASSLSDTGTSSTDTQYF. CDR3 coding DNA: TGTGCCAGCAGCTTGTCTGACACAGGTACCTCTTCCACAGATACGCAGTATTTT.